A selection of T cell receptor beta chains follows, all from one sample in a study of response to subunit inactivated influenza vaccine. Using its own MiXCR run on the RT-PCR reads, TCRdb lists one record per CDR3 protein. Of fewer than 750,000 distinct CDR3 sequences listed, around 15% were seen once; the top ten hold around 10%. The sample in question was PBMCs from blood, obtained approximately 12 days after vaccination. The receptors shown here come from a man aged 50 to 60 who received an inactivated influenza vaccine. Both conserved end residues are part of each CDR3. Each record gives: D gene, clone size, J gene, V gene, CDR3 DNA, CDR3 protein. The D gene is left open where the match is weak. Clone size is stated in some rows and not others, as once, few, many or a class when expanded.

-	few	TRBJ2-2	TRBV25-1	TGTGCCAGCAGCGAGGACCACGCCGGGGAGCTGTTTTTT	CASSEDHAGELFF
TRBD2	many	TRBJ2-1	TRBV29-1	TGCAGCGTTGAGGGTTCGCGGGAGGATTTCACCAATGAGCAGTTCTTC	CSVEGSREDFTNEQFF
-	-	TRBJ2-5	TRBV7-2	TGTGCCAGCAGCCCGGACGGGAAACAAGAGACCCAGTACTTC	CASSPDGKQETQYF
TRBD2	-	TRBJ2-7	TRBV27	TGTGCCAGCAGTAGGGGACTAGCGGAATACGAGCAGTACTTC	CASSRGLAEYEQYF
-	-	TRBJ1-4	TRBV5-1	TGCGCCAGCAGCCCCCGGGGCTCTAATGAAAAACTGTTTTTT	CASSPRGSNEKLFF
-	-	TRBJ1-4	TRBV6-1	TGTGCCAGCACCCCCTCCAGGTCAACTAATGAAAAACTGTTTTTT	CASTPSRSTNEKLFF
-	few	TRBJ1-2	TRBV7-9	TGTGCCAGCAGCTTAACGGGTCGCCAGGGTGACTATGGCTACACCTTC	CASSLTGRQGDYGYTF
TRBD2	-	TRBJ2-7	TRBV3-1	TGTGCCAGCAGCCAAGCCAGCGGGGGCACCTACGAGCAGTACTTC	CASSQASGGTYEQYF
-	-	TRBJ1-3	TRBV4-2	TGTGCCAGCAGCCAAGATCCAGCACGCGACTCTGGAAACACCATATATTTT	CASSQDPARDSGNTIYF
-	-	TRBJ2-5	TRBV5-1	TGCGCCAGCAGCGGCCCCAAGGTCCAAGAGACCCAGTACTTC	CASSGPKVQETQYF
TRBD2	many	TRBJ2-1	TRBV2	TGTGCCAGTGTTGGGGCTAGCGGGCCACCGAGCTCCTACAATGAGCAGTTCTTC	CASVGASGPPSSYNEQFF
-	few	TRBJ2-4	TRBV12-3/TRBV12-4	TGTGCCAGCAGTTCAAGTTACCGGGACTTCTCCAACATTCAGTACTTC	CASSSSYRDFSNIQYF
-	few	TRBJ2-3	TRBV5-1	TGCGCCAGTGCACCGGGCCCCGGCACAGATACGCAGTATTTT	CASAPGPGTDTQYF
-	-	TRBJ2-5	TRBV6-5	TGTGCCAGCAGTTACCGCACGACCCAGTACTTC	CASSYRTTQYF
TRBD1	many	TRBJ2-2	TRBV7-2	TGTGCCAGCAGCTCGAGGACAGGGGCAGACGGGGAGCTGTTTTTT	CASSSRTGADGELFF
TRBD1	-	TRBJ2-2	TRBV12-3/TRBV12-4	TGTGCCAGCACCGGGACAGGGCTCACCGGGGAGCTGTTTTTT	CASTGTGLTGELFF
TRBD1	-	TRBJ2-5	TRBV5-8	TGTGCCAGCAGCCAGGATGCGTGGACAGGCCAAGAGACCCAGTACTTC	CASSQDAWTGQETQYF
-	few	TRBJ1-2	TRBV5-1	TGCGCCAGCAGCTTTTCCCCCACAGCGATCTATGGCTACACCTTC	CASSFSPTAIYGYTF
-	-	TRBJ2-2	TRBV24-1	TGTGCCACCAGTGACTCCGGAAGGGGTATGACCGGGGAGCTGTTTTTT	CATSDSGRGMTGELFF
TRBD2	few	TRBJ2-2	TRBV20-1	TGCAGTGCTAGCCGCGGGACTAGTGTCGGGGAGCTGTTTTTT	CSASRGTSVGELFF
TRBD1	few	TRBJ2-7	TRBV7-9	TGTGCCAGCAGCCGACGGGACAGGGGATGGTACGAGCAGTACTTC	CASSRRDRGWYEQYF
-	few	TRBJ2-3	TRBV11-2	TGTGCCAGCAGCTTAGACGGCGGGGGCTCGGGTATTGATACGCAGTATTTT	CASSLDGGGSGIDTQYF
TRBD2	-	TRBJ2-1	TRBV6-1	TGTGCCAGCAGCGACACCTCACTAGCGGGGTACAATGAGCAGTTCTTC	CASSDTSLAGYNEQFF
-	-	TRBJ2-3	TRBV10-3	TGTGCCATCAGTGATTCTGCGGATACGCAGTATTTT	CAISDSADTQYF
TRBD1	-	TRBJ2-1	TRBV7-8	TGTGCCAGCAGCATAGACAGGGGTGGACCTAATGAGCAGTTCTTC	CASSIDRGGPNEQFF
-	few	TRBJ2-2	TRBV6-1	TGTGCCAGCATCTCCCCTGGGGGCACCGGGGAGCTGTTTTTT	CASISPGGTGELFF
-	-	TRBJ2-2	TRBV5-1	TGCGCCAGCAGCCAGCAGAGGGTAGGGAACACCGGGGAGCTGTTTTTT	CASSQQRVGNTGELFF
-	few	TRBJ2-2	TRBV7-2	TGTGCCAGCAGCTTACCCTCCCGACAGGGGGAGCTGTTTTTT	CASSLPSRQGELFF
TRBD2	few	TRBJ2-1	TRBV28	TGTGCCAGCAGTTCCGCGCCTAGCGGGAGGAATGAGCAGTTCTTC	CASSSAPSGRNEQFF
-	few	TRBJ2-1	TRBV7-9	TGTGCCAGCAGTTTAGGGTCCTTTTACAATGAGCAGTTCTTC	CASSLGSFYNEQFF
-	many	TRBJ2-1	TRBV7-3	TGTGCCAGCAGCTTAACTTTAACGTCCTACAATGAGCAGTTCTTC	CASSLTLTSYNEQFF
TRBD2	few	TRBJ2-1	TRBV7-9	TGTGCCAGCAGCGACGGACTAGCGGGAGGGCCTCCGTTCTTC	CASSDGLAGGPPFF
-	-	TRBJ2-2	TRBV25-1	TGTGCCAGCAGTGGACGGGGGGCCTACACCGGGGAGCTGTTTTTT	CASSGRGAYTGELFF
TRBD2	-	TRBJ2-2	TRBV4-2	TGTGCCAGCAGCACGGGACTAACGAACACCGGGGAGCTGTTTTTT	CASSTGLTNTGELFF
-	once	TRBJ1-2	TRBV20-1	TGCAGTGCCCTCAGAGGAGCCCACGGCTACACCTTC	CSALRGAHGYTF
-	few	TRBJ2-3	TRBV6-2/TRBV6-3	TGTGCCAGCAGCCCTACTTGGGGGGCGCCCGGGGCTAGCACAGATACGCAGTATTTT	CASSPTWGAPGASTDTQYF
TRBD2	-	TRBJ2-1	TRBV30	TGTGCCTGGTCGGGACTAGCGGGCAATGAGCAGTTCTTC	CAWSGLAGNEQFF
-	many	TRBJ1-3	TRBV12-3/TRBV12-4	TGTGCCAGCAGTTGGGGACGGAACACCATATATTTT	CASSWGRNTIYF
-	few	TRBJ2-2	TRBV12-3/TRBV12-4	TGTGCCAGCAGTGCCAGGGATGGCGGGGAGCTGTTTTTT	CASSARDGGELFF
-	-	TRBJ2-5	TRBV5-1	TGCGCCAGCAGCGCAGACGGGGCCAGGGGAGAGACCCAGTACTTC	CASSADGARGETQYF
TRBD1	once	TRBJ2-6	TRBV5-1	TGCGCCAGCAGCAGAACCGGGACAGGGGTCTCTGGGGCCAACGTCCTGACTTTC	CASSRTGTGVSGANVLTF
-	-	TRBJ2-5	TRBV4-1	TGCGCCAGCAGCCAAGAATTGACAGCCCAGGAGACCCAGTACTTC	CASSQELTAQETQYF
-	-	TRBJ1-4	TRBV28	TGTGCCAGCAGTTTTGGTTCGGCAGGGAAAGAAAAACTGTTTTTT	CASSFGSAGKEKLFF
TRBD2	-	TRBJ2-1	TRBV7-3	TGTGCCAGCAGCCAAGCGGGAGGGCCGGGGTTGCGCAATGAGCAGTTCTTC	CASSQAGGPGLRNEQFF
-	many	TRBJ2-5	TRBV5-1	TGCGCCAGCAGCTTGGTCGCAGGGCTTACTCAAGAGACCCAGTACTTC	CASSLVAGLTQETQYF
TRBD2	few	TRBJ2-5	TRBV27	TGTGCCAGCAGCCGACTAGCGGTGGGGCAAGAGACCCAGTACTTC	CASSRLAVGQETQYF
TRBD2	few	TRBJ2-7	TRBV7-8	TGTGCCAGCAGCAAATCCGGGACTAGCGGGAGGGCCTACGAGCAGTACTTC	CASSKSGTSGRAYEQYF
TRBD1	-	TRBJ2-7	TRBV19	TGTGCCAGTAGTATAATCACCGGGACAGGGGGCGAGCAGTACTTC	CASSIITGTGGEQYF
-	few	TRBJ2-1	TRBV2	TGTGCCAGCACACAAACGGGGAGCTCCTACAATGAGCAGTTCTTC	CASTQTGSSYNEQFF
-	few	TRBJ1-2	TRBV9	TGTGCCAGCAGCGGCGGGACTAATGGGTATGGCTACACCTTC	CASSGGTNGYGYTF
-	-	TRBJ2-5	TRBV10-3	TGTGCCATCAGTGAGTCGACGGGGGAGACCCAGTACTTC	CAISESTGETQYF
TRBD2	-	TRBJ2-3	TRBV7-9	TGTGCCAGCAGCCGACTGAGCGGGGGCACAGATACGCAGTATTTT	CASSRLSGGTDTQYF
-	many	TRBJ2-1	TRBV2	TGTGCCAGCAGTTGGACCAGCTCCTCCTACAATGAGCAGTTCTTC	CASSWTSSSYNEQFF
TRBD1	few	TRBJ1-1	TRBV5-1	TGCGCCAGCAGCACTTCAACAGGGGGCGGCACTGAAGCTTTCTTT	CASSTSTGGGTEAFF
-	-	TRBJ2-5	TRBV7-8	TGTGCCAGCAGCTTAGCGATTTCCAAAGAGACCCAGTACTTC	CASSLAISKETQYF
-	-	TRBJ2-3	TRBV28	TGTGCCAGCACCGCATCTACGACAGATACGCAGTATTTT	CASTASTTDTQYF
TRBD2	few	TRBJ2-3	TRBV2	TGTGCCAGGACCCGGACTAGCGGGGGGGTGGTGGATACGCAGTATTTT	CARTRTSGGVVDTQYF
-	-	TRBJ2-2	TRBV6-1	TGTGCCAGCACCCTAATATCAGGAAACACCGGGGAGCTGTTTTTT	CASTLISGNTGELFF
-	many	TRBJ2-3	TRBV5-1	TGCGCCAGCAAAAAGCCCGGGGGCGCGACAGATACGCAGTATTTT	CASKKPGGATDTQYF